The clone carrying this T cell receptor beta chain occurred a few times. The CDR3 sequence is 13 residues long. The germline V gene has CDR1 LNHDA and CDR2 SQIVND (reference sequence). Trimming shortened V by 4 bases and J by 4 bases, and 9 bases separated the two germline ends. Repertoires were generated with immunoSEQ multiplex PCR, while TCRdb's copy carries only in-frame clones and drops some. The table lists under 35,000 clones, around 83% of them singletons. These data are taken from a study of blood T cell repertoires in COVID-19. The rearrangement uses TRBV19 and TRBJ2-3, with D perhaps matching TRBD1 (6 bases). The sequence came from a human donor in a cohort sampled during active COVID-19. Sequencing was performed on peripheral blood. CDR3 sequence (DNA): TGTGCCAGTAGTAGAGGACAGTCAGATACGCAGTATTTT. This encodes CASSRGQSDTQYF.